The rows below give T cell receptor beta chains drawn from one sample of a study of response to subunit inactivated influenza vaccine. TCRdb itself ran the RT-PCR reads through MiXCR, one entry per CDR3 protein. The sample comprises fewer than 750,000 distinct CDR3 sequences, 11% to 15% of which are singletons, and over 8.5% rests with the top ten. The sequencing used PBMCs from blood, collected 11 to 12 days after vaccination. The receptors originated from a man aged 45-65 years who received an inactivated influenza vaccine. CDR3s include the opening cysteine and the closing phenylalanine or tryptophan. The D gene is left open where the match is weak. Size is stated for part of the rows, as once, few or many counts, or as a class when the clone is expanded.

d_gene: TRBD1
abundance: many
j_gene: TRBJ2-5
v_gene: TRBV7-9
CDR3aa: CASSSPFGTEQETQYF
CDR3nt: TGTGCCAGCAGCTCACCCTTCGGGACAGAACAAGAGACCCAGTACTTC

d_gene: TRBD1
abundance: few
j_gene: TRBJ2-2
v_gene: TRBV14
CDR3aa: CASSQLVLAGGPNTGELFF
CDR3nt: TGTGCCAGCAGCCAATTGGTTTTGGCAGGGGGCCCGAACACCGGGGAGCTGTTTTTT

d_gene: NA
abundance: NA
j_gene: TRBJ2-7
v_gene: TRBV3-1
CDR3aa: CASSQTSSGRLQYF
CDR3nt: TGTGCCAGCAGCCAAACTAGCTCTGGTCGCTTGCAGTACTTC

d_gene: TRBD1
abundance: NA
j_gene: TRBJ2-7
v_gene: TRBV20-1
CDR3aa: CSAPDRAHEQYF
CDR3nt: TGCAGTGCGCCAGACAGGGCCCACGAGCAGTACTTC

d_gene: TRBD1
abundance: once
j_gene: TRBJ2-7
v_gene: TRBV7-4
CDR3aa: CATSHTGQGNNEQYF
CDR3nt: TGTGCCACCTCCCATACAGGACAGGGGAACAACGAGCAGTACTTC

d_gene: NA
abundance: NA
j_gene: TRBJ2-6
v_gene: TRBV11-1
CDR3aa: CASSYYRDINSGANVLTF
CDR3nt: TGTGCCAGCAGCTACTACCGGGACATCAACTCTGGGGCCAACGTCCTGACTTTC

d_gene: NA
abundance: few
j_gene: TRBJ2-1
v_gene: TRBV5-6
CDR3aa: CASSSFWGSGAYNEQFF
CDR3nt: TGTGCCAGCAGCTCCTTCTGGGGTAGCGGAGCCTACAATGAGCAGTTCTTC

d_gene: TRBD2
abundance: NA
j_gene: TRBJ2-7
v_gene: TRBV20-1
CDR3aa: CSAREGRGNEQYF
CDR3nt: TGCAGTGCTAGAGAAGGGAGGGGCAACGAGCAGTACTTC

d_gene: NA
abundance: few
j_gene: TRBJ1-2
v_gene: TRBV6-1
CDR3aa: CASSPVRGDYGYTF
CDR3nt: TGTGCCAGCAGCCCCGTACGTGGGGACTATGGCTACACCTTC

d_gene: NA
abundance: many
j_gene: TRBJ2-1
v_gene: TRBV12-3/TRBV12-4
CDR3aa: CASRGPGSHEQFF
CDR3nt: TGTGCCAGCAGGGGACCAGGGTCCCATGAGCAGTTCTTC

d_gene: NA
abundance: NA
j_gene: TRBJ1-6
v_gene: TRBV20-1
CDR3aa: CSAPPGDFNSPLHF
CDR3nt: TGCAGTGCCCCTCCGGGTGACTTTAATTCACCCCTCCACTTT

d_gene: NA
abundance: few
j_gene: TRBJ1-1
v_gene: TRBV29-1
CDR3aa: CSVASFMNTEAFF
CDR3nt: TGCAGCGTCGCATCTTTCATGAACACTGAAGCTTTCTTT

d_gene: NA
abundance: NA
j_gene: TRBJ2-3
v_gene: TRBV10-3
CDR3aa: CAISESPVGDTQYF
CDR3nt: TGTGCCATCAGTGAGTCTCCGGTGGGGGATACGCAGTATTTT

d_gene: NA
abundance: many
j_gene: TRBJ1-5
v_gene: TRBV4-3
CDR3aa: CASSREASYSNQPQHF
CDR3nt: TGCGCCAGCAGCAGGGAGGCGAGCTATAGCAATCAGCCCCAGCATTTT

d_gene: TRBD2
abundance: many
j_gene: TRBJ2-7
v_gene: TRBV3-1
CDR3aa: CASSQDLERTSGDYEQYF
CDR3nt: TGTGCCAGCAGCCAAGATCTTGAGAGGACTAGCGGGGACTACGAGCAGTACTTC

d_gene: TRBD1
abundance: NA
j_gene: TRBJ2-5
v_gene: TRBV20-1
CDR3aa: CSAMGQLVQETQYF
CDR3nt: TGCAGTGCTATGGGACAGTTAGTCCAAGAGACCCAGTACTTC

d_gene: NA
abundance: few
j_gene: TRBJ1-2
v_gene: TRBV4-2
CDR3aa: CASSQGGAGRSAYGYTF
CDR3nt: TGTGCCAGCAGCCAAGGGGGGGCTGGCAGGAGTGCCTATGGCTACACCTTC

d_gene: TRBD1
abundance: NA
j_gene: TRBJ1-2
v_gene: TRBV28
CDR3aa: CASSSGQGTYGYTF
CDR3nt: TGTGCCAGCAGTTCCGGACAGGGGACCTATGGCTACACCTTC

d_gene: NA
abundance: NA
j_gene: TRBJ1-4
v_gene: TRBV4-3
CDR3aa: CASSRNAARRSNEKLFF
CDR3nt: TGCGCCAGCAGCCGGAATGCGGCAAGGAGGTCTAATGAAAAACTGTTTTTT

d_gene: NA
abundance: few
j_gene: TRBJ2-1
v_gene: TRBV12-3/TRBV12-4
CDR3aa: CASSFVDSPGEQFF
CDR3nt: TGTGCCAGCAGTTTCGTGGACTCCCCGGGGGAGCAGTTCTTC

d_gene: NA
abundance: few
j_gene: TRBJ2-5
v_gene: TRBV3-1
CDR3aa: CASSQRGTQYF
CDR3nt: TGTGCCAGCAGCCAACGGGGGACCCAGTACTTC

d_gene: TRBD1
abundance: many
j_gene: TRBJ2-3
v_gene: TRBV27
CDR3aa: CASSDRQGSEGTDTQYF
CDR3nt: TGTGCCAGCAGTGACCGACAGGGATCGGAGGGCACAGATACGCAGTATTTT

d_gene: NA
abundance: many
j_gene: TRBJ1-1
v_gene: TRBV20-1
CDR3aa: CSAPQRVDTEAFF
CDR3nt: TGCAGTGCCCCCCAGCGGGTCGACACTGAAGCTTTCTTT

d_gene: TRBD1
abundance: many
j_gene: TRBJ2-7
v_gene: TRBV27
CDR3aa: CASSGQDRVIGEQYF
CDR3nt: TGTGCCAGCAGTGGGCAGGACAGGGTGATAGGGGAGCAGTACTTC

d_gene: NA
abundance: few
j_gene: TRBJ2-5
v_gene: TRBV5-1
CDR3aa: CASSISGVGETQYF
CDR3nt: TGCGCCAGCAGCATCTCCGGGGTAGGAGAGACCCAGTACTTC

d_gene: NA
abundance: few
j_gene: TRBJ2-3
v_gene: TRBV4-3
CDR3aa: CASSQEAASTVPDTQYF
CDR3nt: TGCGCCAGCAGCCAAGAGGCCGCCAGCACAGTCCCAGATACGCAGTATTTT

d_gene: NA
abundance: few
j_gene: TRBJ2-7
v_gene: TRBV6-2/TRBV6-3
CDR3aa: CASSSPGRRIHEQYF
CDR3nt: TGTGCCAGCAGTAGCCCCGGACGCCGGATCCACGAGCAGTACTTC

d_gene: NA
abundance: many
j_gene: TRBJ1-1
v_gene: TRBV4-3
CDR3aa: CASSQEQANTEAFF
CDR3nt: TGCGCCAGCAGCCAAGAACAGGCGAACACTGAAGCTTTCTTT

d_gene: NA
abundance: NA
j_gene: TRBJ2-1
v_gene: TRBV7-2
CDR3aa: CASSLAGALNEQFF
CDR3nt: TGTGCCAGCAGCTTAGCCGGTGCGCTCAATGAGCAGTTCTTC

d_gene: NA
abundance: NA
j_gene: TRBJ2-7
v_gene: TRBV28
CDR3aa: CASKKDGISNYF
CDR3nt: TGTGCCAGCAAGAAGGACGGAATCTCGAACTACTTC

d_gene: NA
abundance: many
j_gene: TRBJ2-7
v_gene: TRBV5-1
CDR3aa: CASSLDGGGYEQYF
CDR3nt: TGCGCCAGCAGCTTGGATGGGGGCGGCTACGAGCAGTACTTC

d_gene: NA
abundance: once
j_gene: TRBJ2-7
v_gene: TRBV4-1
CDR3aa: CASSHRDGNYEQYF
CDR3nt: TGCGCCAGCAGCCACAGGGACGGGAACTACGAGCAGTACTTC

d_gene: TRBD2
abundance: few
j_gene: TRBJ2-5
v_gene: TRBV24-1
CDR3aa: CATSDSGTSAFQETQYF
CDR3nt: TGTGCCACCAGTGATTCCGGGACTAGCGCCTTCCAAGAGACCCAGTACTTC

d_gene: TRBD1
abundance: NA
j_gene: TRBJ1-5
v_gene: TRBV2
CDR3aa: CAARDRENQPQHF
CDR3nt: TGTGCCGCACGGGACAGGGAGAATCAGCCCCAGCATTTT

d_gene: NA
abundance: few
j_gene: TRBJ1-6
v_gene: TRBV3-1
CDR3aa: CASSQDRTSPLHF
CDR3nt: TGTGCCAGCAGCCAAGATAGAACTTCACCCCTCCACTTT

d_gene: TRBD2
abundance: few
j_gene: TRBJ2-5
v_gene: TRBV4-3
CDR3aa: CASSQGDYLQETQYF
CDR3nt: TGCGCCAGCAGCCAAGGGGACTACCTCCAAGAGACCCAGTACTTC

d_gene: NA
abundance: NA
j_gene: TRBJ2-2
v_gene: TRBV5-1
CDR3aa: CASSLGDGELFF
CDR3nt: TGCGCCAGCAGCCTGGGTGACGGGGAGCTGTTTTTT

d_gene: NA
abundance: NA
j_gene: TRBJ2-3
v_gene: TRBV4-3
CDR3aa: CASSRGLGTDTQYF
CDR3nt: TGCGCCAGCAGCCGGGGGCTTGGGACAGATACGCAGTATTTT

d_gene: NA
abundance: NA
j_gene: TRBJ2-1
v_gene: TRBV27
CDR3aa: CASSFLGKDEQFF
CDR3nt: TGTGCCAGCAGTTTTTTAGGGAAAGATGAGCAGTTCTTC

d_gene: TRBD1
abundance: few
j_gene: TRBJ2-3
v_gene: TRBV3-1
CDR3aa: CASTPTGIRTDTQYF
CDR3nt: TGTGCCAGCACCCCGACAGGGATACGCACAGATACGCAGTATTTT

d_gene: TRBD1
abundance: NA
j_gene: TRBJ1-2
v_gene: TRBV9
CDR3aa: CASSPQGLGAYGYTF
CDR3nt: TGTGCCAGCAGCCCACAGGGGCTCGGGGCTTATGGCTACACCTTC

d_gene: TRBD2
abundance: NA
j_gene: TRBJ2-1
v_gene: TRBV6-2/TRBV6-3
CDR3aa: CASSESGRARNEQFF
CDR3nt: TGTGCCAGCAGCGAAAGCGGGAGGGCCAGAAATGAGCAGTTCTTC

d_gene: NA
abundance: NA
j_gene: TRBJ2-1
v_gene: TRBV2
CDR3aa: CASSEARTLPYNEQFF
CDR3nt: TGTGCCAGCAGTGAAGCTCGAACGCTACCCTACAATGAGCAGTTCTTC

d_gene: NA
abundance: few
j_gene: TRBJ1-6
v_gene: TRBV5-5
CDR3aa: CASSPYGNSPLHF
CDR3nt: TGTGCCAGCAGCCCCTACGGAAATTCACCCCTCCACTTT

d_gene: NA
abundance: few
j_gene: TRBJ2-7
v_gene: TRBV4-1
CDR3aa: CASSRLTVPSTYEQYF
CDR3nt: TGCGCCAGCAGCCGCCTGACAGTTCCCTCCACCTACGAGCAGTACTTC

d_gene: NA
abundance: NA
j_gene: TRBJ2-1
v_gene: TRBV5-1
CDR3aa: CASSWTNSNEQFF
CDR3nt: TGCGCCAGCAGCTGGACCAACAGTAATGAGCAGTTCTTC

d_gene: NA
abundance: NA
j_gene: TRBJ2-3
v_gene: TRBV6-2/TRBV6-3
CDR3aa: CASSTASITDTQYF
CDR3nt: TGTGCCAGCAGCACCGCAAGTATCACAGATACGCAGTATTTT

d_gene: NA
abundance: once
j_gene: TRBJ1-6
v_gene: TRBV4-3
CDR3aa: CASSQARLGSPLHF
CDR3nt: TGCGCCAGCAGCCAAGCTCGTCTGGGTTCACCCCTCCACTTT

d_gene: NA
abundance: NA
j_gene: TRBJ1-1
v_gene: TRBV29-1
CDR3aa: CSVRRTMNTEAFF
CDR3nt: TGCAGCGTGAGACGGACAATGAACACTGAAGCTTTCTTT

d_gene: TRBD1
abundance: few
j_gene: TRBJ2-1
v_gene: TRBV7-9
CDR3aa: CASSLVTGLQNEQFF
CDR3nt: TGTGCCAGCAGCTTAGTGACAGGGCTTCAGAATGAGCAGTTCTTC

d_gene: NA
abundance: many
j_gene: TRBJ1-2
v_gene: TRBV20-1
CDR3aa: CSSVDGGNYGYTF
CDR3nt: TGCAGCTCGGTGGACGGGGGCAACTATGGCTACACCTTC

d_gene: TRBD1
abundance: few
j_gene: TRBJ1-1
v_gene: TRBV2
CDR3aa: CASSIGQGTEAFF
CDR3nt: TGTGCCAGCAGTATCGGACAGGGGACTGAAGCTTTCTTT

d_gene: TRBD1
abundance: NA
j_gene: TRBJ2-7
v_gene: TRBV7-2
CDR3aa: CASSLAFGQGSDEQYF
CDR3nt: TGTGCCAGCAGCTTAGCTTTCGGACAGGGAAGTGACGAGCAGTACTTC

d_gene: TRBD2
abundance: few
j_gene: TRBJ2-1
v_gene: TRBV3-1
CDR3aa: CASSQERLADNEQFF
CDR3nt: TGTGCCAGCAGCCAAGAGAGGCTAGCGGACAATGAGCAGTTCTTC

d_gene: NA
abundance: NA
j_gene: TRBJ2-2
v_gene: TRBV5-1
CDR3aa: CASSSIQGNTGELFF
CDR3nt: TGCGCCAGCAGCAGCATACAGGGGAACACCGGGGAGCTGTTTTTT